The 2 T cell receptor beta chains below come from one sample, sequenced in a study of blood T cell repertoires in COVID-19. The data were produced by immunoSEQ multiplex PCR, yet TCRdb's version contains in-frame clones alone and is incomplete. The sample consists of roughly 200,000 clones, less than 85% of them appearing once. Sequenced: PBMCs or T cells enriched from blood (not recorded which). These receptors were obtained from a man between 35 and 55 years old who had recovered from COVID-19.

This chain's CDR3 is CASSVGRGYATNEKLFF. CDR3 coding DNA: TGTGCCAGCAGTGTGGGGCGGGGGTATGCAACTAATGAAAAACTGTTTTTT. This chain uses TRBV25-1 with TRBJ1-4; tentative D call: TRBD1 (5 bases). Looked up from germline, CDR1 is MGHDK and CDR2 is SYGVNS. Trimming removed 4 bases from V and 0 bases from J, with 15 bases in between. The CDR3 loop spans 17 amino acids.

The chain uses TRBV7-2 and TRBJ2-3; D is undetermined. V dropped 0 bases and J dropped 0 bases, with 4 bases sitting between them. Germline lookup yields CDR1 SGHTA and CDR2 FQGNSA. This CDR3 is built from 14 residues. CDR3 amino acids: CASSLAGSTDTQYF. The CDR3 nucleotides are TGTGCCAGCAGCTTAGCCGGGAGCACAGATACGCAGTATTTT.